This TCR beta chain was documented in a study of CXCR3-negative and CXCR3-positive naive CD8 T cells. General study findings and limits: Unlike memory cells, which differed, naive CXCR3-negative and CXCR3-positive cells had similar TRBV-TRBJ usage. Naive CXCR3-positive cells had TRB CDR3s more hydrophobic than those of CXCR3-negative naive cells. Comparably high diversity marked both naive subsets, whereas memory CD8+ cells had much lower diversity.

Concerning this clonotype itself: What it binds is unknown.

CDR1 is MNHEY, CDR2 SMNVEV, per germline (reference sequence). The CDR3 is made up of 14 amino acids. The libraries of TRB cDNA were constructed through 5' RACE using UMI labels. TCRdb processed the 5' RACE reads again and assigns one entry to each CDR3 protein, with no DNA. The sample has tens of thousands of distinct CDR3 sequences. Naive CD8+ T cells showed CD45RO-CCR7+CD27+CD95-. This chain joins TRBV27 and TRBJ2-7; TCRdb lists TRBD1, though no DNA is available to test this call. This sequence was found in a human donor in good health. Some clones in this sample may be carry-over from other donors' samples. Sequenced sample: naive CXCR3- CD8+ T cells from blood. This sample's subset: CD45RO-CCR7+CD27+CD95- naive CD8+ T cells lacking CXCR3 (TNR3-). CDR3: CASSLQGTSYEQYF.